This T cell receptor beta chain comes out of a study of blood T cell repertoires in COVID-19. Study-level background: Samples came from the United States, Italy and Spain, spanning acute and convalescent COVID-19.

Only in-frame clones appear in the TCRdb table, and some are missing; sequencing was by immunoSEQ multiplex PCR. The table lists 180,000 or so clones, about 88% of them singletons, with roughly 0.95% in the top ten. The CDR3 loop spans 17 amino acids. V trimming: 6 bases; J trimming: 5 bases; junction bases outside the gene matches: 11. In germline, CDR1 is SEHNR, CDR2 FQNEAQ (reference sequence). Source material: peripheral blood. The genes are TRBV7-9 and TRBJ2-1; 12 bases align to TRBD2. This sequence was found in a man younger than 30 with acute or convalescent COVID-19. The CDR3 nucleotides read TGTGCCAGCAGGTCGACTAGCGGGGGAGGCCTTAACAATGAGCAGTTCTTC. Translation gives CASRSTSGGGLNNEQFF.